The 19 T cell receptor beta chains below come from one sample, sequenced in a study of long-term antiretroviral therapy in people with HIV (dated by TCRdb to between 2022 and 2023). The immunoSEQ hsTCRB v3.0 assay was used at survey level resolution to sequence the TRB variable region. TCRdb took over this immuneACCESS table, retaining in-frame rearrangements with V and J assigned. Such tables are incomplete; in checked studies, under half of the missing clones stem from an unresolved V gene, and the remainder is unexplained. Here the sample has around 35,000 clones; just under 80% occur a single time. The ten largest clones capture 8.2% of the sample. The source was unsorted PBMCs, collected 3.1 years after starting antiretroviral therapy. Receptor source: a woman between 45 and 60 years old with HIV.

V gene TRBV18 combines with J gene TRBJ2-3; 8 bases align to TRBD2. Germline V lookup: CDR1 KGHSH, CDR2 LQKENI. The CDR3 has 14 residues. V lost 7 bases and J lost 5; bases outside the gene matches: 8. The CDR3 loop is CASYSGTGVDTQYF. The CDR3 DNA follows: TGTGCCAGCTATAGCGGGACGGGGGTAGATACGCAGTATTTT.

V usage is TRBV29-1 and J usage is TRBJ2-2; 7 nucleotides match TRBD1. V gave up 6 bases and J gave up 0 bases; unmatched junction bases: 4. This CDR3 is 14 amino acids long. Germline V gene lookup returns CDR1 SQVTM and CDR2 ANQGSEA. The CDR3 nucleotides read TGCAGCGTCCCACAGGGGCCGAACACCGGGGAGCTGTTTTTT. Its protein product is CSVPQGPNTGELFF.

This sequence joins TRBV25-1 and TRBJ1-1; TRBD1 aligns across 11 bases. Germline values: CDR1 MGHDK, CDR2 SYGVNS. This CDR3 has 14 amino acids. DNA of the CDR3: TGTGACCGCCGGGACAGGGGGATGAACACTGAAGCTTTCTTT. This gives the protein CDRRDRGMNTEAFF.

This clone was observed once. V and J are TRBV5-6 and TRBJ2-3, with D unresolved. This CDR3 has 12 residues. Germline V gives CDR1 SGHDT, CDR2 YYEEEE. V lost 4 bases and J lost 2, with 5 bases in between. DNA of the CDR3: TGTGCCAGCAGCACCACCACAGATACGCAGTATTTT. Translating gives CASSTTTDTQYF.

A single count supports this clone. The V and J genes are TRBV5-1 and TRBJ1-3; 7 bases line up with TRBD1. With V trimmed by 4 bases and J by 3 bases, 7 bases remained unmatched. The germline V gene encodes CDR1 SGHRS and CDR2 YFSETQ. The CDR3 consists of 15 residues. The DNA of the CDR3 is TGCGCCAGCAGCCACCAGGGGGGTGGTGGAAACACCATATATTTT. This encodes CASSHQGGGGNTIYF.

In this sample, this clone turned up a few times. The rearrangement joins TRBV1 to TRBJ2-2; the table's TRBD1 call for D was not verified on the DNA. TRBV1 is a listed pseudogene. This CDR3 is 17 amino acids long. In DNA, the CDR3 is TGCACCAGCAGCCAAGGGTTATGTCAGGGGGATACCGGGGAGCTGTTTTTT. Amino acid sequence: CTSSQGLCQGDTGELFF.

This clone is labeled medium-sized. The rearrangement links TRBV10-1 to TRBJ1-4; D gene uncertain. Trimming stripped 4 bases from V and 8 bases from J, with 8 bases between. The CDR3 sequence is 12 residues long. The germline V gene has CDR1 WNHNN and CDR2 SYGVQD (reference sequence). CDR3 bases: TGCGCCAGCAGTGGTGAAGGCGAAAAACTGTTTTTT. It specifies CASSGEGEKLFF.

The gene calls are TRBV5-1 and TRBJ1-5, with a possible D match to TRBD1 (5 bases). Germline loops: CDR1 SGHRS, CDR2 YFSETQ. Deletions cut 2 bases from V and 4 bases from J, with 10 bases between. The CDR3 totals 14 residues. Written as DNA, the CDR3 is TGCGCCAGCAGCTTAGACAGTCCTAATCAGCCCCAGCATTTT. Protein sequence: CASSLDSPNQPQHF.

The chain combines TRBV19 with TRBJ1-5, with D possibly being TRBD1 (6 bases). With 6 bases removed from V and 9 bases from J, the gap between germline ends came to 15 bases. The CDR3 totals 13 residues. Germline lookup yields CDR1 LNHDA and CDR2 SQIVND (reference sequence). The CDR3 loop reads CASRGHGKLPQHF. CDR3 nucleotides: TGTGCCAGTAGGGGACACGGGAAACTGCCCCAGCATTTT.

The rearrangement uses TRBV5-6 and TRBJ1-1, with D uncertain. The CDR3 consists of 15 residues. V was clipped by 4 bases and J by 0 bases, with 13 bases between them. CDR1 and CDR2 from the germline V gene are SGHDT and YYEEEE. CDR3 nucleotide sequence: TGTGCCAGCAGCCGCTGGACTGCTATGAACACTGAAGCTTTCTTT. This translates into CASSRWTAMNTEAFF.

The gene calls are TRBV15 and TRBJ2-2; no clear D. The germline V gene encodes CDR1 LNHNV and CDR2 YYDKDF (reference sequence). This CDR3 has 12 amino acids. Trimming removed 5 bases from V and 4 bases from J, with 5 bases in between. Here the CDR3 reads CATSASTGELFF. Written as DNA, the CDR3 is TGTGCCACCAGCGCTTCCACCGGGGAGCTGTTTTTT. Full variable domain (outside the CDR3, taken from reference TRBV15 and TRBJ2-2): DAMVIQNPRYQVTQFGKPVTLSCSQTLNHNVMYWYQQKSSQAPKLLFHYYDKDFNNEADTPDNFQSRRPNTSFCFLDIRSPGLGDTAMYLCATSASTGELFFGEGSRLTVL.

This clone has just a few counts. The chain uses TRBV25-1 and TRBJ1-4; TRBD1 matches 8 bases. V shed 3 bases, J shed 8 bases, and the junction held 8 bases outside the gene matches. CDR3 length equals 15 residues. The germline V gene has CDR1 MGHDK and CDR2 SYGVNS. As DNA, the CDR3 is TGTGCCAGCAGTGATCTGCAGGGGGCCGGGGAAAAACTGTTTTTT. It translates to CASSDLQGAGEKLFF.

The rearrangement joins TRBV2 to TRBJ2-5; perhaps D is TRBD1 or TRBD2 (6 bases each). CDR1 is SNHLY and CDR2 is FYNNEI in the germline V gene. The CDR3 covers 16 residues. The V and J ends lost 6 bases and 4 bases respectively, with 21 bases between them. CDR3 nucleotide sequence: TGTGCCAGCAGCAAATGGGGGTCGGGGGCCGGAGAGACCCAGTACTTC. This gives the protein CASSKWGSGAGETQYF.

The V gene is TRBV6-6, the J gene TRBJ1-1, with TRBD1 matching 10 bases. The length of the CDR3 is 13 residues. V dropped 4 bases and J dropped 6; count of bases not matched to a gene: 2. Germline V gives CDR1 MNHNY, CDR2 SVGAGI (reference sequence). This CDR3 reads CASSFDRGPEAFF. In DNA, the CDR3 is TGTGCCAGCAGTTTTGACAGGGGGCCTGAAGCTTTCTTT.

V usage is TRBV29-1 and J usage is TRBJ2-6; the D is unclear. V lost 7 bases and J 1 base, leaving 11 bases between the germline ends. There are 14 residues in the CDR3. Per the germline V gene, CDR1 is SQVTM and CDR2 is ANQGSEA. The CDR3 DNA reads TGCAGCGCGTTATGGGGATCTGGGGCCAACGTCCTGACTTTC. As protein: CSALWGSGANVLTF.

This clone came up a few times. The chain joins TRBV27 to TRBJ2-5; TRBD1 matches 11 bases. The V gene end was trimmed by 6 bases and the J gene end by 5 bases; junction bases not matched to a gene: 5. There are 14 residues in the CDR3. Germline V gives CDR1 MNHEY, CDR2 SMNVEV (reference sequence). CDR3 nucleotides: TGTGCCAGCAGCCGGACAGGGGGCGGGGAGACCCAGTACTTC. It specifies CASSRTGGGETQYF.

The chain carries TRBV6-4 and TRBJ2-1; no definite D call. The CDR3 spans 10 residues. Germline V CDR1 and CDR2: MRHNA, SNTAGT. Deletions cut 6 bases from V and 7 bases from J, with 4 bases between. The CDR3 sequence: CASSRNEQFF. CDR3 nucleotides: TGTGCCAGCAGCCGTAATGAGCAGTTCTTC.

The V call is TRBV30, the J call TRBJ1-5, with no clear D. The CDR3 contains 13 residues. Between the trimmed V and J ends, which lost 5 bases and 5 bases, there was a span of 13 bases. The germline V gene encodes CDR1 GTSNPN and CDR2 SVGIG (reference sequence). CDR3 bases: TGTGCCTGGTCCCCGGGTGGGTATCAGCCCCAGCATTTT. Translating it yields CAWSPGGYQPQHF.

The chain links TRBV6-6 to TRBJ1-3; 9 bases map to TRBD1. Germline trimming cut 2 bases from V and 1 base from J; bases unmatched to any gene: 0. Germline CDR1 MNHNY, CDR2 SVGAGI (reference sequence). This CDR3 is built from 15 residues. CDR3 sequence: CASSYGQGSGNTIYF. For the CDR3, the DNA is TGTGCCAGCAGTTACGGACAGGGGTCTGGAAACACCATATATTTT.